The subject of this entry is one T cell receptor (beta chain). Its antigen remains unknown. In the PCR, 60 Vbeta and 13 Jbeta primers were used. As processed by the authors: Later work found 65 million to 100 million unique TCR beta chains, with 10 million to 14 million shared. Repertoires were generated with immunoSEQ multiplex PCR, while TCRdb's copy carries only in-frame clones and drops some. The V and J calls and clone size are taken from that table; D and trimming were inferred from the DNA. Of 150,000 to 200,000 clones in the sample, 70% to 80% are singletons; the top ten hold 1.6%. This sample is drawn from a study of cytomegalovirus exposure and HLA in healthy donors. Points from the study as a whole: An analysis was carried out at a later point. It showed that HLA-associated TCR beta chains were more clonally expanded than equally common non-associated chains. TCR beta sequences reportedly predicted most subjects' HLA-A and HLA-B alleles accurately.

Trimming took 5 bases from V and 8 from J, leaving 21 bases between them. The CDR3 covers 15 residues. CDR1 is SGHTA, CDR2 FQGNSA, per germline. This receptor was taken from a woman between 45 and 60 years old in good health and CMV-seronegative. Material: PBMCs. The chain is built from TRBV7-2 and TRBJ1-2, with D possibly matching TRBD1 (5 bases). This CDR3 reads CASSLRGRTKRGYTF. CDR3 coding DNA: TGTGCCAGCAGCCTAAGGGGCAGAACAAAGAGGGGCTACACCTTC.